The T cell receptor beta chain described here comes from a study of cytomegalovirus exposure and HLA in healthy donors. The study, taken as a whole, reports: Reported results showed that the classifier diagnosed cytomegalovirus status with high specificity and sensitivity.

Amplification used 60 Vbeta primers and 13 Jbeta primers. The assay was immunoSEQ multiplex PCR, and TCRdb's table has in-frame clones only and misses some. This sample carries about 160,000 clones, around 85% of them seen once, and the ten largest clones take 1%. Of note for this clone: The antigen is undetermined.

The V gene's germline CDR1 is ENHRY and CDR2 SYGVKD. The CDR3 has 15 residues. The ends were cut back, 4 bases at V and 4 bases at J, with 16 bases in the middle. Source material: PBMCs. The receptor's source is a boy between 2 and 10 years old in good health and CMV-seronegative. The rearrangement links TRBV10-3 to TRBJ1-2, with a tentative D call TRBD1 (5 bases). CDR3 residues: CAISALGRGIYGYTF. The CDR3, as DNA: TGTGCCATCAGTGCCCTGGGGCGGGGGATCTATGGCTACACCTTC.